The present T cell receptor beta chain was sequenced within a study of T cells in Graves' hyperthyroidism and ophthalmopathy. Newly diagnosed hyperthyroidism patients aged 18 to 65 years had disease lasting under 2 months. This CDR3 is 14 amino acids long. The V gene lost 10 bases and the J gene lost 2 bases, with 18 bases spanning the gap. CDR1 and CDR2 (germline): MNHEY, SVGEGT. TCR beta CDR3 sequences were amplified from RNA transcripts. The TCR CDR3 was amplified in a first-round RT-PCR using the HTBI primer set. TCRdb passed the multiplex PCR reads through MiXCR, listing each CDR3 protein once. The data hold approximately 320,000 distinct CDR3 sequences, with around a sixth observed a single time.

This TCR was recovered from a man aged 30 to 39 with Graves' hyperthyroidism. The chain joins TRBV6-2 or TRBV6-3 to TRBJ2-7; D not resolved. Specimen: blood. The CDR3 region is CATRMVWQTYEQYF. CDR3 nucleotides: TGTGCCACCAGGATGGTGTGGCAGACCTACGAGCAGTACTTC.